The 8 T cell receptor beta chains presented below share a single source sample, sequenced in a study of blood T cell repertoires in COVID-19. Produced via immunoSEQ multiplex PCR; TCRdb's table is partial and in-frame only. The sample has 190,000 or so clones; about 87% are singletons. Sequenced: PBMCs or T cells enriched from blood (not recorded which). All receptors come from a man between 18 and 29 years old with acute COVID-19.

This clone was seen once. The chain carries TRBV10-3 and TRBJ2-2; TRBD1 matches 10 bases. This CDR3 comprises 16 residues. The germline CDR1 and CDR2 sequences are ENHRY and SYGVKD. V gave up 1 base and J gave up 5 bases; unmatched junction bases: 4. This CDR3 reads CAISEYRTGGTGELFF. The DNA for the CDR3 is TGTGCCATCAGTGAGTACCGGACAGGGGGAACCGGGGAGCTGTTTTTT.

The chain carries TRBV7-8 and TRBJ1-4; tentatively, D is TRBD1 (5 bases). The CDR3 loop spans 14 amino acids. Trimming removed 5 bases from V and 8 bases from J, with 15 bases in between. CDR1 and CDR2 from the germline V gene are SGHVS and FQNEAQ. The CDR3 region is CASSPGGVGEKLFF. The CDR3, as DNA: TGTGCCAGCAGCCCTGGGGGGGTAGGAGAAAAACTGTTTTTT.

The J gene is TRBJ1-4, the V gene TRBV19, with no clear D. Germline loops: CDR1 LNHDA, CDR2 SQIVND (reference sequence). The CDR3 is made up of 16 amino acids. V was clipped by 3 bases and J by 3 bases, with 14 bases between them. CDR3 sequence: CASSIRYVSSNEKLFF. The CDR3 DNA reads TGTGCCAGTAGTATTAGATACGTGTCTTCTAATGAAAAACTGTTTTTT.

V and J are TRBV24-1 and TRBJ2-1; D might be TRBD1 (6 bases). CDR1 KGHDR and CDR2 SFDVKD come from the germline V gene. The CDR3 totals 16 residues. Trimming took off 4 bases at V and 0 bases at J, with 12 bases between the two ends. CDR3 amino acids: CATSDQGQSSYNEQFF. CDR3 DNA sequence: TGTGCCACCAGTGACCAGGGACAAAGCTCCTACAATGAGCAGTTCTTC.

This clone was found once. This chain links TRBV19 with TRBJ2-6; TRBD1 agrees at 8 bases. Germline V CDR1 and CDR2: LNHDA, SQIVND (reference sequence). The ends lost 7 bases at V and 2 bases at J; junction bases unmatched: 10. This CDR3 is 17 amino acids long. This CDR3 reads CASTLTGVYPGANVLTF. The CDR3 coding sequence is TGTGCCAGTACCCTGACAGGGGTCTACCCTGGGGCCAACGTCCTGACTTTC.

The chain has TRBV27 and TRBJ1-2; 9 bases fit TRBD1. This CDR3 comprises 13 residues. Germline V CDR1 and CDR2: MNHEY, SMNVEV (reference sequence). V dropped 6 bases and J dropped 7; count of bases not matched to a gene: 6. CDR3 sequence: CASSTGGEIGYTF. The CDR3 DNA sequence: TGTGCCAGCAGCACAGGGGGCGAAATTGGCTACACCTTC.

The rearrangement links TRBV24-1 to TRBJ2-2, with TRBD2 as a possible D gene (5 bases). The V end lost 5 bases, the J end lost 0 bases, and 12 bases lay between the germline ends. Germline-derived CDR1 and CDR2 are KGHDR and SFDVKD. CDR3 length: 16 residues. As DNA, the CDR3 is TGTGCCACCAGTGCCGCGGACTGGACGAACACCGGGGAGCTGTTTTTT. Amino acid sequence: CATSAADWTNTGELFF.

This rearrangement joins TRBV24-1 to TRBJ1-6; unclear D gene. Germline V gene lookup returns CDR1 KGHDR and CDR2 SFDVKD. The CDR3 has 13 residues. V was trimmed by 6 bases and J by 6 bases, leaving 8 bases between them. This chain's CDR3 is CATSYGLNSPLHF. Here the CDR3 DNA reads TGTGCCACCAGTTACGGACTTAATTCACCCCTCCACTTT.